This is a list of T cell receptor beta chains from one sample in a study of blood T cells in healthy people across ages. In TCRdb, the 5' RACE reads were re-called with MiXCR into one record per CDR3 protein. The data hold about 640,000 distinct CDR3 sequences, with under 70% observed a single time. Sequenced sample: blood. The receptors were sampled from a man in his 60s in good health. CDR3s include the opening cysteine and the closing phenylalanine or tryptophan. A D gene is named only where the DNA matches it firmly. A row's size may be missing; if present it is once, few, many or a size class.

V	D	size	J	DNA	CDR3
TRBV20-1	-	-	TRBJ2-3	TGCAGTTCGGGGGGCACAGATACGCAGTATTTT	CSSGGTDTQYF
TRBV2	-	once	TRBJ2-6	TGTGCCAGCAGTGAATGGGGGGCTGGGGCCAACGTCCTGACTTTC	CASSEWGAGANVLTF
TRBV6-6	-	-	TRBJ2-7	TGTGCCAGCAGTATAAGACCAGGGTTGTCTGGGTTAGGGGAGTACTTC	CASSIRPGLSGLGEYF
TRBV7-2	-	few	TRBJ2-7	TGTGCCAGCAGCTTTAGGGCAGGCGAGCAGTACTTC	CASSFRAGEQYF
TRBV4-2	-	-	TRBJ1-2	TGTGCCAGCAGCCCGACAGCGACTAACTATGGCTACACCTTC	CASSPTATNYGYTF
TRBV28	TRBD1	-	TRBJ2-3	TGTGCCAGCAGTCTACAGGGGAACACAGATACGCAGTATTTT	CASSLQGNTDTQYF
TRBV29-1	TRBD1	-	TRBJ2-7	TGCAGCGTGGTGACAGGGCACGAGCAGTACTTC	CSVVTGHEQYF
TRBV12-3/TRBV12-4	TRBD1	-	TRBJ1-2	TGTGCCAGCAGTTTAGGACAGGGCCCGCGGGGCTACACCTTC	CASSLGQGPRGYTF
TRBV28	TRBD1	-	TRBJ1-4	TGTGCCTGCGGACAGGGGGTAACTAATGAAAAACTGTTTTTT	CACGQGVTNEKLFF
TRBV20-1	TRBD2	-	TRBJ2-3	TGCAGTACTAGCGGGGGGGTAACAGATACGCAGTATTTT	CSTSGGVTDTQYF
TRBV20-1	TRBD2	-	TRBJ2-1	TGCAGTGCTAGAGCGGGGGAGGGGATGGCATACAATGAGCAGTTCTTC	CSARAGEGMAYNEQFF
TRBV20-1	-	-	TRBJ2-5	TGCAGTGCTAGTATAGGGTTCGATGAGCAGTACTTC	CSASIGFDEQYF
TRBV11-2	-	once	TRBJ2-7	TGTGCCAGCAGCTTAGTGGTGGAAGATTTCTACGAGCAGTACTTC	CASSLVVEDFYEQYF
TRBV2	-	-	TRBJ1-1	TGTGCCAGCGAGGGGGAGAATGGGTCGGGAGCTTTCTTT	CASEGENGSGAFF
TRBV20-1	-	-	TRBJ2-1	TGCAGTGCTAAATCGTCAGGGACGCTTGAGCAGTTCTTC	CSAKSSGTLEQFF
TRBV12-3/TRBV12-4	TRBD1	-	TRBJ1-2	TGTGCCAGCAGTTTATGGGACAGTGGTAACTATGGCTACACCTTC	CASSLWDSGNYGYTF
TRBV5-1	-	-	TRBJ1-2	TGCGCCAGCAGCTTACAAGACGGACCCTATGGCTACACCTTC	CASSLQDGPYGYTF
TRBV6-1	TRBD1	-	TRBJ2-1	TGTGCCAGCAGTGAAGGGTCTGGACAGGGGGTGAATGAGCAGTTCTTC	CASSEGSGQGVNEQFF
TRBV20-1	TRBD1	-	TRBJ1-2	TGCAGTGCCCCTGGACAGGGGGCTAACTATGGCTACACCTTC	CSAPGQGANYGYTF
TRBV6-5	TRBD1	-	TRBJ1-2	TGTGCCAGCAGTTGGGGGGACAGGAGTAACTATGGCTACACCTTC	CASSWGDRSNYGYTF
TRBV7-2	-	-	TRBJ1-6	TGTGCCAGCAGGGCCTTGTCGGATTCACCCCTCCACTTT	CASRALSDSPLHF
TRBV29-1	TRBD1	few	TRBJ2-5	TGCAGCGACAGGGAACAGGGGGGTCGGGAGACCCAGTACTTC	CSDREQGGRETQYF
TRBV6-1	TRBD1	-	TRBJ2-1	TGTGCCAGCAGTATTGGGACAGGGAGATATGAGCAGTTCTTC	CASSIGTGRYEQFF
TRBV20-1	TRBD2	-	TRBJ2-5	TGCAGTGCTGGGAGGGGAGCGGTACAAGAGACCCAGTACTTC	CSAGRGAVQETQYF
TRBV3-1	-	-	TRBJ2-1	TGTGCCAGCAGCCCGGACCGAATAGCGTACAATGAGCAGTTCTTC	CASSPDRIAYNEQFF
TRBV7-9	-	few	TRBJ1-5	TGTGCCAGCAGCAAGGGGGGGAATCAGCCCCAGCATTTT	CASSKGGNQPQHF
TRBV10-3	TRBD2	-	TRBJ2-5	TGTGCCATCAGTGACCCAGCGGGGGTCCAAGAGACCCAGTACTTC	CAISDPAGVQETQYF
TRBV20-1	-	-	TRBJ1-1	TGCAGTGCTAGAGTCGGGAACACTGAAGCTTTCTTT	CSARVGNTEAFF
TRBV24-1	-	-	TRBJ2-3	TGTGCCACCAGTGGCTCGTGGGGAGATACGCAGTATTTT	CATSGSWGDTQYF
TRBV10-3	-	few	TRBJ1-2	TGTGCCATCAGGGGGAGAAGTGGACTAGTCTATGGCTACACCTTC	CAIRGRSGLVYGYTF
TRBV28	TRBD2	-	TRBJ2-2	TGTGCCAGCACCACAAAGTCCAGCGGGGGGGGCACCGGGGAGCTGTTTTTT	CASTTKSSGGGTGELFF
TRBV7-9	-	-	TRBJ2-1	TGTGCCAGCAGCCACACGACAGCCCGAGAGACCCAGTTCTTC	CASSHTTARETQFF
TRBV6-1	TRBD1	-	TRBJ2-7	TGTGCCAGCAGCTATCCCGGGACAGGGATCTACGAGCAGTACTTC	CASSYPGTGIYEQYF
TRBV7-2	-	-	TRBJ2-7	TGTGCCAGCAGCCGAGCAAGAAATTCGAGGGGCCCTGGGTACGAGCAGTACTTC	CASSRARNSRGPGYEQYF
TRBV25-1	TRBD1	-	TRBJ1-6	TGTGCCAGCAGTGAATTAGGGACAGTCGCGAATTCACCCCTCCACTTT	CASSELGTVANSPLHF
TRBV20-1	-	few	TRBJ1-1	TGCAGTGCTAGAGAACTTACTGAAGCTTTCTTT	CSARELTEAFF
TRBV4-2	-	few	TRBJ2-7	TGTGCCAGCAGCCAAGATGCCCAGGGTACTAGCTGGAACGAGCAGTACTTC	CASSQDAQGTSWNEQYF
TRBV18	TRBD2	-	TRBJ2-7	TGTGCCAGCTCTTACCCCGAAGCGGGGGGCCACTACAATGAGCAGTACTTC	CASSYPEAGGHYNEQYF
TRBV3-1	-	-	TRBJ2-7	TGTGCCAGCAGCCCACAGACAGGAGACTACGAGCAGTACTTC	CASSPQTGDYEQYF
TRBV6-1	-	-	TRBJ2-6	TGTGCCAGCAGTGCTGAGGACTCTGGGGCCAACGTCCTGACTTTC	CASSAEDSGANVLTF
TRBV6-6	-	-	TRBJ1-1	TGTGCCAGCATGGACAGTACGACTGAAGCTTTCTTT	CASMDSTTEAFF
TRBV5-1	-	few	TRBJ2-7	TGCGCCAGCAGCTTGGAAGGCGGGTCCTCCTACAATGAGCAGTACTTC	CASSLEGGSSYNEQYF
TRBV20-1	-	-	TRBJ2-3	TGCAGTGCTAGTGAGCCGGGGGAGGATACGCAGTATTTT	CSASEPGEDTQYF
TRBV5-6	-	-	TRBJ2-7	TGTGCCAGCAGCTTGATATCCCGCCCGAGCTCCTACAATGAGCAGTACTTC	CASSLISRPSSYNEQYF
TRBV7-2	TRBD1	-	TRBJ2-5	TGTGCCGCAGGACCAGGGGGCAGCTCCTACAATGAGCAGTACTTC	CAAGPGGSSYNEQYF
TRBV6-6	TRBD1	-	TRBJ1-2	TGTGCCAGCAGTTACTCGGGACAGCTTAACTATGGCTACACCTTC	CASSYSGQLNYGYTF
TRBV20-1	TRBD1	-	TRBJ1-1	TGCAGTGCTGGATCGGACAGGGTAGACACTGAAGCTTTCTTT	CSAGSDRVDTEAFF
TRBV7-9	-	few	TRBJ1-2	TGTGCCAGCAGCTTAGAGTGGGTTAAATCCGATGGCTACACCTTC	CASSLEWVKSDGYTF
TRBV6-1	TRBD1	-	TRBJ1-4	TGTGCCAGCAAGAGTGGGACAGGGGATGAAAAACTGTTTTTT	CASKSGTGDEKLFF
TRBV28	-	-	TRBJ1-1	TGTGCCAGCATTCCTAGCCTGAACACTGAAGCTTTCTTT	CASIPSLNTEAFF
TRBV12-3/TRBV12-4	-	-	TRBJ2-7	TGTGCCAGCAGTTTTGTACCCTACGAGCAGTACTTC	CASSFVPYEQYF
TRBV6-2/TRBV6-3	-	few	TRBJ2-5	TGTGCCAGCAGTTACTCGGTCAGATTGGAGACCCAGTACTTC	CASSYSVRLETQYF
TRBV2	-	few	TRBJ2-7	TGTGCCAGCAGTGCATGGGGGTTCGAGCAGTACTTC	CASSAWGFEQYF
TRBV11-2	-	-	TRBJ2-6	TGTGCCAGCAGCGTCGGGCTTGGGGCCAACGTCCTGACTTTC	CASSVGLGANVLTF
TRBV28	-	-	TRBJ1-2	TGTGCCAGCAGGACCAGACAGTCCTATGGCTACACCTTC	CASRTRQSYGYTF